This TCR beta chain was recovered during a study of T cell changes during pregnancy in multiple sclerosis. Trimming removed 4 bases at V and 0 bases at J, with 10 bases between. Germline CDR1 reads SGHNT; CDR2 reads YYREEE (reference sequence). This CDR3 has 15 residues. Measured with immunoSEQ multiplex PCR; TCRdb has only the in-frame clones, and not every one. The table has roughly 70,000 clones, roughly 92% seen once. V is TRBV5-4 and J is TRBJ1-4; D gene unclear. The input for sequencing was peripheral blood, taken before pregnancy. This TCR came from a female donor with multiple sclerosis, enrolled in a pregnancy study. In nucleotides, the CDR3 is TGTGCCAGCAGCCCAAGCCAGGCAACTAATGAAAAACTGTTTTTT. Its protein is CASSPSQATNEKLFF.